Following are 21 T cell receptor beta chains from one sample sequenced in a study of read filtering for tumor transcriptome and immune sequencing. Molecular barcoded adaptors covering alpha/delta and beta/gamma chains were used on around 400 ng RNA. In TCRdb, the reads were re-called with MiXCR into one record per CDR3 protein. The table shows tens of thousands of distinct CDR3 sequences, with roughly 20% occurring only once. The sample taken for sequencing was a population of CD138-negative cells sorted from bone marrow. The receptors shown here come from a donor at least 40 years old with multiple myeloma.

Comments on this clonotype: A much larger clone lies a single base off, so this may be a read error. This CDR3 is missing its conserved last phenylalanine or tryptophan, likely due to a read error. The chain carries TRBV27 and TRBJ2-7; tentative D call: TRBD2 (6 bases). The V and J ends lost 7 bases and 0 bases respectively, with 19 bases between them. Per germline, CDR1 MNHEY and CDR2 SMNVEV (reference sequence). The CDR3 is made up of 16 amino acids. The CDR3 nucleotides read TGTGCCAGCACTAAAGGATGGGGAGGTAGCTCCTACGAGCAGTACCTC. It translates to CASTKGWGGSSYEQYL.

This clonotype has at least ten counts. The chain recombines TRBV5-6 with TRBJ2-1; tentatively, D is TRBD2 (5 bases). The CDR3 spans 14 residues. Trimming left V 4 bases short and J 6 bases short, with 14 bases between. Germline CDR1 SGHDT, CDR2 YYEEEE. Written as DNA, the CDR3 is TGTGCCAGCAGCCGGGGTGAGGAGTTCAATGAGCAGTTCTTC. The encoded protein is CASSRGEEFNEQFF.

V usage is TRBV6-2 or TRBV6-3 and J usage is TRBJ1-2; the D is unclear. Germline loops: CDR1 MNHEY, CDR2 SVGEGT. The CDR3 sequence is 12 residues long. Trimming stripped 6 bases from V and 4 bases from J, with 9 bases between. Here the CDR3 DNA reads TGTGCCAGCAGCTACGGGCTCTATGGCTACACCTTC. Encoded protein: CASSYGLYGYTF.

Concerning this clonotype itself: A much more abundant neighbour one base away suggests this may be a read error. The chain has TRBV12-3 or TRBV12-4 and TRBJ2-2; a possible D gene is TRBD1 (6 bases). The CDR3 has 15 amino acids. Trimming left V 1 base short and J 9 bases short, with 15 bases between. CDR3 sequence (DNA): TGTGCCAGCAGTTTAGGGGGGCCGGGGACCAGGGAGCTGTTTTTT. Its translation is CASSLGGPGTRELFF.

Sample share makes this clonotype medium-sized (0.01 to 0.1%). The gene calls are TRBV9 and TRBJ2-1, with unresolved D. This CDR3 is 14 amino acids long. V lost 5 bases, J lost 6 bases, and 15 bases lay in between. CDR1 and CDR2 from the germline V gene are SGDLS and YYNGEE. The DNA of the CDR3 is TGTGCCAGCAGTTTAGCAGCAAAAACCAATGAGCAGTTCTTC. This codes for CASSLAAKTNEQFF.

As concerns this clonotype: Sequence at one end of the junction differs from germline and may be a read error. The rearrangement joins TRBV5-1 to TRBJ2-1; D is possibly TRBD1 (6 bases). The germline V gene encodes CDR1 SGHRS and CDR2 YFSETQ. The CDR3 length is 13 residues. The chain's CDR3 is CAGSLVGANEQFF. CDR3 in DNA: TGCGCCGGCAGCCTGGTGGGGGCTAATGAGCAGTTCTTC.

This clonotype was recorded many times. The genes are TRBV6-1 and TRBJ1-1; maybe TRBD1 (5 bases). CDR1 and CDR2 from the germline V gene are MNHNS and SASEGT. The CDR3 runs 15 residues. V dropped 0 bases and J dropped 4 bases, with 12 bases sitting between them. CDR3 amino acids: CASSEAQGMGTEAFF. CDR3 DNA sequence: TGTGCCAGCAGTGAAGCTCAGGGAATGGGCACTGAAGCTTTCTTT.

Ten or more counts support this clonotype. This rearrangement joins TRBV12-3 or TRBV12-4 to TRBJ1-5; TRBD1 matches 7 bases. V shed 2 bases and J 4 bases; nucleotides not matched to a gene: 2. This CDR3 has 14 amino acids. For the CDR3, the DNA is TGTGCCAGCAGTTTACAGGGGGTGAATCAGCCCCAGCATTTT. Protein product: CASSLQGVNQPQHF.

This clonotype was counted at least ten times. The J gene is TRBJ1-1, the V gene TRBV18; D possibly corresponds to TRBD1 (6 bases). CDR3 length: 14 amino acids. V lost 2 bases and J 4 bases, leaving 11 bases between the germline ends. Germline values: CDR1 KGHSH, CDR2 LQKENI. As DNA, the CDR3 is TGTGCCAGCTCACCAGGTCAGGGGAGCACTGAAGCTTTCTTT. This gives the protein CASSPGQGSTEAFF.

The sample holds many counts of this clonotype. V usage is TRBV29-1 and J usage is TRBJ1-1; no definite D call. Trimming pared 7 bases from V and 0 bases from J, leaving 6 bases between. Germline V gene data show CDR1 as SQVTM and CDR2 as ANQGSEA. This CDR3 has 11 residues. This CDR3 is CSGRLNTEAFF. CDR3 coding DNA: TGCAGCGGTAGGTTGAACACTGAAGCTTTCTTT.

To note about this clonotype: A read error may explain this, as a much larger clone is one base away. V and J are TRBV5-1 and TRBJ1-2; 7 bases align to TRBD1. Trimming took 2 bases from V and 2 from J; bases not matched to a gene: 6. The germline V gene has CDR1 SGHRS and CDR2 YFSETQ. CDR3 length: 15 amino acids. In DNA form, the CDR3 reads TGCGCCAGCAGCTTCTCCCCGACAGGGAACTATGGCTACACCTTC. It codes for CASSFSPTGNYGYTF.

Points on this clonotype: This could be a read error, since a much larger clone is one nucleotide away. The CDR3 protein is CASSLGRGAGASVPTF. For the CDR3, the DNA is TGTGCCAGCAGCTTAGGGAGGGGCGCTGGGGCCAGCGTCCCGACTTTC. The J gene is TRBJ2-6, the V gene TRBV7-2; maybe TRBD2 (6 bases). CDR1 and CDR2 from the germline V gene are SGHTA and FQGNSA. The CDR3 spans 16 residues.

This clonotype has ten or more counts. The V and J genes are TRBV18 and TRBJ1-1; weak D call: TRBD1 (5 bases). V dropped 2 bases and J dropped 4 bases, with 11 bases sitting between them. The CDR3 is 14 amino acids. In germline, CDR1 is KGHSH, CDR2 LQKENI. The CDR3, as DNA: TGTGCCAGCTCACCAAGGGGTTTGAGCACTGAAGCTTTCTTT. Encoded protein: CASSPRGLSTEAFF.

This clonotype appeared many times. CDR3 bases: TGTGCCAGCAGTACTAGGACTTTAGCTTTCTTT. Translation gives CASSTRTLAFF. The V call is TRBV25-1, the J call TRBJ1-1; no firm D call. This CDR3 has 11 residues. Germline V CDR1 and CDR2: MGHDK, SYGVNS. Trimming removed 5 bases at V and 10 bases at J, with 11 bases between.

This clonotype was picked up a small number of times. The chain has TRBV9 and TRBJ2-2; TRBD2 agrees at 12 bases. Trimming took 5 bases from V and 3 from J; bases not matched to a gene: 2. The CDR3 loop spans 15 amino acids. The V gene's germline CDR1 is SGDLS and CDR2 YYNGEE. CDR3 nucleotides: TGTGCCAGCAGGAGACTAGCGGGAGACACCGGGGAGCTGTTTTTT. It is translated as CASRRLAGDTGELFF.

This clonotype was observed many times. J is TRBJ2-3 and V is TRBV28; 10 nucleotides align to TRBD2. Trimming took 10 bases from V and 4 from J; bases not matched to a gene: 8. CDR3 length: 14 residues. Germline values: CDR1 MDHEN, CDR2 SYDVKM. The CDR3 DNA sequence: TGTGCCACCTCAGCGGGAGGGCTTCCAGATACGCAGTATTTT. Amino acids: CATSAGGLPDTQYF.

This clonotype has at least ten counts. At one of its ends the junction is not consistent with the germline gene, which may arise from a read error. The gene calls are TRBV4-1 and TRBJ1-1, with unresolved D. The CDR3 totals 15 residues. The germline V gene encodes CDR1 MGHRA and CDR2 YSYEKL. This CDR3 is CASTQEQTKNTEAFF. In DNA form, the CDR3 reads TGCGCCAGCACCCAAGAACAAACAAAGAACACTGAAGCTTTCTTT.

Worth noting for this clonotype: A far larger clone differs by one base, so this is likely a read error. DNA for the CDR3: TGTGCCAGCGGGGGCTTCTCTGGGGCCAACGTCCAGACTTTC. This encodes CASGGFSGANVQTF. The genes are TRBV12-3 or TRBV12-4 and TRBJ2-6; a possible D gene is TRBD1 (6 bases). This CDR3 region has 14 residues.

Turning to this clonotype: A far more abundant clone sits one base away, making this likely a read error. The rearrangement links TRBV24-1 to TRBJ1-6; D uncertain. The CDR3 is made up of 13 amino acids. The germline CDR1 and CDR2 sequences are KGHDR and SFDVKD. CDR3 in DNA: TGTGCCACCAGTGATTTGTCCACGAAAAAAACTTTCTTT. Amino acids: CATSDLSTKKTFF.

This clonotype was counted between two and nine times. The chain combines TRBV18 with TRBJ2-5; D is possibly TRBD1 (5 bases). The CDR3 consists of 13 residues. Trimming took 7 bases from V and 3 from J, leaving 12 bases between them. Germline V lookup: CDR1 KGHSH, CDR2 LQKENI. CDR3: CASYQGAEETQYF. Written as DNA, the CDR3 is TGTGCCAGCTACCAAGGGGCCGAAGAGACCCAGTACTTC.

This clonotype was recorded many times. The rearrangement joins TRBV5-1 to TRBJ2-1, with 13 bases aligning to TRBD2. The CDR3 sequence is 15 residues long. Trimming at V came to 4 bases and at J to 6 bases, leaving 4 bases not matched to a gene. CDR1 SGHRS and CDR2 YFSETQ come from the germline V gene. DNA of the CDR3: TGCGCCAGCAGCCCCGGGACTAGCGGGACCAATGAGCAGTTCTTC. This encodes CASSPGTSGTNEQFF.